Here is one T cell receptor (beta chain) with its context. This specimen comes from a study of blood T cell repertoires in COVID-19. Study as a whole: COVID-19 samples collected from the United States, Italy and Spain covered acute and convalescent phases. In each case, the material was cDNA or gDNA derived from T cells, B-cell-depleted T cells, or PBMCs.

Sequencing was performed with immunoSEQ multiplex PCR; in TCRdb, only in-frame clones are kept and a portion is missing. Of 200,000 or so clones detected, about four fifths appear once; the ten largest clones hold 1.5% to 2%. Adults between about 18 and 95 years of age took part from some 25 US areas. Participants reported their clinical history, and cohort assignment relied on those reports. The CDR3 sequence is 16 residues long. V was pared by 5 bases and J by 1 base, with 7 bases of the junction left unmatched. Per the germline V gene, CDR1 is LGHDT and CDR2 is YNNKEL (reference sequence). The source is a man aged 60 to 75 who had recovered from COVID-19. The V gene is TRBV3-1 (or the pseudogene TRBV3-2), the J gene TRBJ1-3; TRBD1 matches at 8 bases. Sequencing input: PBMCs or T cells enriched from blood (not recorded which). The CDR3 spells CASSNGQGRSGNTIYF. CDR3 nucleotide sequence: TGTGCCAGCAGCAACGGACAGGGCCGATCTGGAAACACCATATATTTT.